One and the same sample provided the 28 T cell receptor beta chains below, sequenced in a study of chemoradiotherapy in HPV16-positive cancers. The data were produced by immunoSEQ multiplex PCR, yet TCRdb's version contains in-frame clones alone and is incomplete. The sample carries about 12,000 clones, roughly 64% recorded once. Sampling took place from a patient who underwent chemoradiotherapy. The origin of the receptors is a human donor with HPV-associated anogenital cancer.

This chain links TRBV5-1 with TRBJ2-3, with D perhaps TRBD2 (5 bases). Germline V gene lookup returns CDR1 SGHRS and CDR2 YFSETQ. The CDR3 is made up of 15 amino acids. V lost 6 bases, J lost 4 bases, and 18 bases lay in between. As DNA, the CDR3 is TGCGCCAGCACCACAACTAGTGGCCAATCAGATACGCAGTATTTT. This gives the protein CASTTTSGQSDTQYF.

The sample holds a few counts of this clone. This chain uses TRBV15 with TRBJ2-2; D is uncertain. V gave up 8 bases and J gave up 0 bases, with 7 bases separating them. Per germline, CDR1 LNHNV and CDR2 YYDKDF (reference sequence). The CDR3 sequence is 13 residues long. This CDR3 is CATLGPNTGELFF. In nucleotides, the CDR3 is TGTGCCACCCTCGGACCGAACACCGGGGAGCTGTTTTTT.

The V call is TRBV7-3, the J call TRBJ1-1; no firm D call. V was cut by 4 bases and J by 5 bases, with 11 bases left in between. This CDR3 spans 13 amino acids. The germline CDR1 and CDR2 sequences are SGHTA and FQGTGA. The CDR3 protein is CASSSRVGTEAFF. DNA of the CDR3: TGTGCCAGCAGCTCCCGGGTGGGGACTGAAGCTTTCTTT.

This sequence joins TRBV2 and TRBJ1-4; D is unresolved. V shed 6 bases and J shed 0 bases, with 5 bases lying between them. Germline loops: CDR1 SNHLY, CDR2 FYNNEI. CDR3 length equals 13 residues. CDR3 amino acids: CASRRATNEKLFF. In DNA form, the CDR3 reads TGTGCCAGCAGGAGGGCAACTAATGAAAAACTGTTTTTT.

This clone was observed a single time. This chain joins TRBV2 and TRBJ1-5, with D tentatively TRBD1 (5 bases). Trimming left V 3 bases short and J 6 bases short, with 15 bases between. Germline V lookup: CDR1 SNHLY, CDR2 FYNNEI. The CDR3 runs 15 residues. This CDR3 reads CASSDRVIEFQPQHF. The CDR3 nucleotides are TGTGCCAGCAGTGACAGGGTAATTGAGTTTCAGCCCCAGCATTTT.

The V gene is TRBV28, the J gene TRBJ2-7; no firm D call. Trimming shortened V by 3 bases and J by 2 bases, and 8 bases separated the two germline ends. CDR1 and CDR2 (germline): MDHEN, SYDVKM. The CDR3 loop spans 13 amino acids. For the CDR3, the DNA is TGTGCCAGCAGTTTCTCCGAACCCTACGAGCAGTACTTC. It encodes CASSFSEPYEQYF.

The chain carries TRBV6-1 and TRBJ1-1; D call uncertain. V lost 2 bases, J lost 0 bases, and 10 bases lay in between. The CDR3 runs 15 residues. The germline gives CDR1 MNHNS, CDR2 SASEGT. This CDR3 is CASSESDQMNTEAFF. DNA for the CDR3: TGTGCCAGCAGTGAAAGTGATCAGATGAACACTGAAGCTTTCTTT.

The rearrangement uses TRBV28 and TRBJ1-6; D may be TRBD1 (5 bases). The length of the CDR3 is 16 residues. Germline-derived CDR1 and CDR2 are MDHEN and SYDVKM. V lost 5 bases and J lost 0, with 11 bases in between. The CDR3 protein is CASSGAEHSYNSPLHF. DNA for the CDR3: TGTGCCAGCAGTGGGGCGGAACACTCCTATAATTCACCCCTCCACTTT.

The chain carries TRBV10-3 and TRBJ2-3, with 9 bases fitting TRBD2. The V gene's germline CDR1 is ENHRY and CDR2 SYGVKD. This CDR3 spans 15 amino acids. V dropped 4 bases and J dropped 6; count of bases not matched to a gene: 8. Here the CDR3 reads CAISAASGDVDTQYF. DNA for the CDR3: TGTGCCATCAGTGCGGCTAGCGGGGACGTGGATACGCAGTATTTT.

The rearrangement links TRBV7-8 to TRBJ2-7, with a weak D call TRBD2 (7 bases). The germline gives CDR1 SGHVS, CDR2 FQNEAQ. The CDR3 is 20 amino acids. Trimming cost V 3 bases and J 2 bases, with 29 bases left between them. CDR3 DNA: TGTGCCAGCAGCTTGCCGATCCGAGAGGGGGGGTATTCGGGAACCTACGAGCAGTACTTC. Its protein product is CASSLPIREGGYSGTYEQYF.

The genes are TRBV7-2 and TRBJ1-2, with D maybe TRBD1 (5 bases). This CDR3 region has 16 residues. The germline V gene encodes CDR1 SGHTA and CDR2 FQGNSA. The V end lost 2 bases, the J end lost 5 bases, and 18 bases lay between the germline ends. The CDR3 DNA follows: TGTGCCAGCAGCTTAACACATGATACAGGCCCTTATGGCTACACCTTC. Residues: CASSLTHDTGPYGYTF.

This clone was counted once. The J gene is TRBJ1-1, the V gene TRBV5-5, with 9 bases that match TRBD1. CDR3 length equals 15 residues. The V gene's germline CDR1 is SGHKS and CDR2 YYEKEE (reference sequence). Germline trimming cut 4 bases from V and 3 bases from J; bases unmatched to any gene: 7. The CDR3 nucleotides read TGTGCCAGCAGCGCAGGGACAGGGTGGGACACTGAAGCTTTCTTT. As protein: CASSAGTGWDTEAFF. Full variable domain (remainder filled in from reference TRBV5-5 and TRBJ1-1): DAGVTQSPTHLIKTRGQQVTLRCSPISGHKSVSWYQQVLGQGPQFIFQYYEKEERGRGNFPDRFSARQFPNYSSELNVNALLLGDSALYLCASSAGTGWDTEAFFGQGTRLTVV.

V and J are TRBV5-1 and TRBJ2-3; TRBD1 matches 7 bases. Germline assignment: CDR1 SGHRS and CDR2 YFSETQ. J lost 3 bases, V lost 6 bases, and 7 bases had no gene match. The CDR3 contains 14 residues. CDR3 amino acids: CASTSLQGTDTQYF. CDR3 bases: TGCGCCAGCACCTCCTTACAGGGGACAGATACGCAGTATTTT.

The gene calls are TRBV6-6 and TRBJ1-6; possible D gene TRBD1, 5 bases. CDR1 is MNHNY, CDR2 SVGAGI, per germline (reference sequence). This CDR3 comprises 16 residues. V lost 5 bases to trimming and J lost 9 bases, with 20 bases between them. The CDR3 loop reads CASSLGPRPDISPLHF. CDR3 in DNA: TGTGCCAGCAGTCTGGGACCACGTCCGGATATTTCACCCCTCCACTTT.

The genes are TRBV7-8 and TRBJ2-2; 7 bases are a match to TRBD2. This CDR3 has 15 amino acids. Trimming cost V 4 bases and J 4 bases; bases outside gene matches: 6. Germline CDR1 is SGHVS and CDR2 is FQNEAQ. CDR3 region: CASSSRAGVTGELFF. The CDR3 nucleotides are TGTGCCAGCAGCTCCCGGGCGGGGGTCACCGGGGAGCTGTTTTTT.

This clone was recorded a few times. V is TRBV28 and J is TRBJ1-5, with 10 bases aligning to TRBD1. V dropped 6 bases and J dropped 5; count of bases not matched to a gene: 4. The CDR3 loop spans 14 amino acids. The germline gives CDR1 MDHEN, CDR2 SYDVKM. The CDR3 sequence is CASSPTGGDQPQHF. The CDR3 DNA reads as TGTGCCAGCAGCCCGACAGGGGGCGATCAGCCCCAGCATTTT.

V is TRBV27 and J is TRBJ1-2; possible D gene TRBD1, 5 bases. The germline V and J ends were trimmed by 6 bases and 2 bases, with 7 bases remaining between them. CDR3 length equals 12 residues. CDR1 is MNHEY and CDR2 is SMNVEV in the germline V gene (reference sequence). The CDR3 nucleotides are TGTGCCAGCAGCGGGGGGAACTATGGCTACACCTTC. This encodes CASSGGNYGYTF.

The V gene is TRBV5-5, the J gene TRBJ1-5; TRBD1 matches at 7 bases. This CDR3 contains 15 residues. With V trimmed by 4 bases and J by 7 bases, 11 bases remained unmatched. Germline V CDR1 and CDR2: SGHKS, YYEKEE (reference sequence). CDR3: CASSDRPTGLQPQHF. The CDR3 coding sequence is TGTGCCAGCAGCGACCGTCCGACAGGGTTACAGCCCCAGCATTTT.

With respect to this clone: Other DNA sequences in the sample encode the same CDR3. This chain joins TRBV28 and TRBJ2-2; no firm D call. CDR3 length: 14 amino acids. CDR1 MDHEN and CDR2 SYDVKM come from the germline V gene. V was trimmed by 4 bases and J by 1 base, leaving 7 bases between them. The DNA for the CDR3 is TGTGCCAGCAGTTCCCGTGGGAACACCGGGGAGCTGTTTTTT. This codes for CASSSRGNTGELFF.

This clone has more than one count but fewer than ten. The chain recombines TRBV4-2 with TRBJ1-2; the D is unclear. Trimming took 2 bases from V and 5 from J, leaving 15 bases between them. The V gene's germline CDR1 is LGHNA and CDR2 YNFKEQ. This CDR3 spans 15 amino acids. The CDR3 loop is CASSQISNVGYGYTF. CDR3 DNA sequence: TGTGCCAGCAGCCAAATTTCGAATGTAGGGTATGGCTACACCTTC.

This clone was observed a single time. CDR3 in amino acids: CASSSGTGSYGYTF. Written as DNA, the CDR3 is TGTGCCAGCAGCTCCGGGACAGGCAGTTATGGCTACACCTTC. The chain employs TRBV7-2 and TRBJ1-2; the match to TRBD1 covers 8 bases. The junction had 6 bases not matched to a gene; V was cut back by 4 bases and J by 5 bases. CDR3 length: 14 residues. The germline gives CDR1 SGHTA, CDR2 FQGNSA.

The chain employs TRBV10-3 and TRBJ1-1; D gene uncertain. V lost 2 bases and J lost 1, with 8 bases in between. Germline loops: CDR1 ENHRY, CDR2 SYGVKD. The length of the CDR3 is 14 residues. The CDR3 DNA follows: TGTGCCATCAGTGAGATCGACCCGAACACTGAAGCTTTCTTT. Amino acid sequence: CAISEIDPNTEAFF.

The chain couples TRBV6-6 to TRBJ1-2, with D maybe TRBD1 (6 bases). V shed 7 bases and J shed 2 bases, with 17 bases lying between them. CDR3 length equals 15 residues. CDR1 is MNHNY and CDR2 is SVGAGI in the germline V gene (reference sequence). This chain's CDR3 is CASNKNREMNYGYTF. CDR3 in DNA: TGTGCCAGCAATAAAAACAGGGAGATGAACTATGGCTACACCTTC.

The V call is TRBV28, the J call TRBJ1-1; the D is unclear. Trimming took off 7 bases at V and 1 base at J, with 13 bases between the two ends. Germline V lookup: CDR1 MDHEN, CDR2 SYDVKM. The CDR3 is made up of 14 amino acids. This chain's CDR3 is CASTAWLGNTEAFF. DNA for the CDR3: TGTGCCAGCACCGCTTGGTTAGGGAACACTGAAGCTTTCTTT.

This clone was picked up a small number of times. V is TRBV11-3 and J is TRBJ1-1, with D possibly being TRBD1 (5 bases). The ends were cut back, 3 bases at V and 1 base at J, with 6 bases in the middle. This CDR3 comprises 13 residues. In germline, CDR1 is SGHNT, CDR2 YENEEA. CDR3 residues: CASSFDRNTEAFF. In nucleotides, the CDR3 is TGTGCCAGCAGCTTCGACAGGAACACTGAAGCTTTCTTT.

V gene TRBV9 combines with J gene TRBJ2-5; 8 nucleotides match TRBD1. Germline V gene sequence: CDR1 SGDLS, CDR2 YYNGEE. The CDR3 runs to 14 residues. V shed 0 bases, J shed 5 bases, and the junction held 3 bases outside the gene matches. CDR3 sequence reads: CASSVGQGLETQYF. The CDR3 region has the DNA TGTGCCAGCAGCGTAGGACAGGGGCTGGAGACCCAGTACTTC.

This sequence joins TRBV5-1 and TRBJ1-1; D is uncertain. This CDR3 is built from 14 residues. V lost 0 bases, J lost 4 bases, and 10 bases lay in between. Germline V CDR1 and CDR2: SGHRS, YFSETQ. CDR3 nucleotide sequence: TGCGCCAGCAGCTTGGCCAGCTCGGTCACTGAAGCTTTCTTT. It codes for CASSLASSVTEAFF.

The V and J genes are TRBV7-8 and TRBJ1-4; TRBD1 aligns across 7 bases. Germline CDR1 is SGHVS and CDR2 is FQNEAQ. J gave up 3 bases and V 5 bases, and 6 bases lay outside the gene matches. The CDR3 loop spans 15 amino acids. This CDR3 is CASSPVGTANEKLFF. In DNA form, the CDR3 reads TGTGCCAGCAGCCCAGTAGGGACAGCTAATGAAAAACTGTTTTTT.